A selection of T cell receptor beta chains follows, all from one sample in a study of T-cell memory formation after mild COVID-19. TCRdb re-called the 5' RACE reads with MiXCR, one entry per CDR3 protein. Of about 390,000 distinct CDR3 sequences in the sample, 16% were seen once. The source material was PBMCs or a T cell subset sorted from them (not recorded which). Every receptor here comes from a man younger than 35 who had mild COVID-19 (a few samples of this study predate the infection). Cell type and time point are not known. The CDR3 runs from the conserved cysteine through the conserved F or W. A D gene is named only where the DNA matches it firmly.

V: TRBV27
J: TRBJ2-6
D: TRBD1
CDR3: CASSPLTGGNGANVLTF

V: TRBV6-5
J: TRBJ1-6
D: TRBD1
CDR3: CASSYRGTGWNNSPLHF

V: TRBV7-8
J: TRBJ2-1
D: .
CDR3: CASSAITRTVLGEQFF

V: TRBV7-6
J: TRBJ2-1
D: .
CDR3: CASSLARVGYNEQFF

V: TRBV11-2
J: TRBJ2-2
D: TRBD1
CDR3: CASSWIDRANTGELFF

V: TRBV7-3
J: TRBJ1-1
D: .
CDR3: CASKDSPRNTEAFF

V: TRBV5-6
J: TRBJ1-3
D: .
CDR3: CASSLAEGFSGNTIYF

V: TRBV7-2
J: TRBJ1-1
D: TRBD1
CDR3: CASSPPGGNTEAFF

V: TRBV5-1
J: TRBJ2-7
D: .
CDR3: CASSFTGQTYEQYF

V: TRBV4-1
J: TRBJ2-1
D: .
CDR3: CASSQAGVHNNEQLF

V: TRBV6-5
J: TRBJ2-4
D: .
CDR3: CASSYGLRAKNIQYF

V: TRBV7-6
J: TRBJ2-2
D: TRBD1
CDR3: CASSAGQGSTTGELFF

V: TRBV6-6
J: TRBJ1-4
D: TRBD1
CDR3: CASRAGQANEKLFF

V: TRBV20-1
J: TRBJ2-5
D: .
CDR3: CSAIAGQETQYF

V: TRBV29-1
J: TRBJ2-5
D: .
CDR3: CSVERQETQYF

V: TRBV18
J: TRBJ1-6
D: TRBD1
CDR3: CASSDRGDSPLHF

V: TRBV6-2/TRBV6-3
J: TRBJ1-5
D: TRBD1
CDR3: CASSPRTGVHQPQHF

V: TRBV5-1
J: TRBJ2-3
D: TRBD1
CDR3: CASSLEDRVSSYF

V: TRBV7-2
J: TRBJ1-2
D: TRBD1
CDR3: CASSFGQGSGYTF

V: TRBV4-1
J: TRBJ1-5
D: .
CDR3: CASSLGTGPSQPQHF

V: TRBV5-6
J: TRBJ2-1
D: .
CDR3: CASSLAFRVANEQFF

V: TRBV20-1
J: TRBJ2-3
D: TRBD2
CDR3: CSARELAARDTQYF

V: TRBV20-1
J: TRBJ1-1
D: TRBD1
CDR3: CSAVRDRVSSTEAFF

V: TRBV20-1
J: TRBJ1-1
D: TRBD1
CDR3: CSARRQGAVNTEAFF

V: TRBV11-2
J: TRBJ1-3
D: .
CDR3: CASSLVPGVSGNTIYF

V: TRBV6-5
J: TRBJ2-5
D: .
CDR3: CASSSSWTSETQYF

V: TRBV6-6
J: TRBJ2-1
D: TRBD1
CDR3: CASAGQGRLSAYNEQFF

V: TRBV6-5
J: TRBJ2-7
D: .
CDR3: CASSYEGGLSEQYF

V: TRBV18
J: TRBJ2-1
D: TRBD1
CDR3: CASSRQGTGLHEQFF

V: TRBV30
J: TRBJ2-1
D: TRBD2
CDR3: CAWSRLAGTYNEQFF

V: TRBV6-5
J: TRBJ2-2
D: .
CDR3: CASSLDSPNTGELFF

V: TRBV12-3/TRBV12-4
J: TRBJ2-1
D: .
CDR3: CASSFRPAYNEQFF

V: TRBV7-2
J: TRBJ2-5
D: .
CDR3: CASSPPGNQETQYF

V: TRBV7-2
J: TRBJ1-4
D: .
CDR3: CASTHGGPNEKLFF

V: TRBV12-3/TRBV12-4
J: TRBJ2-1
D: TRBD2
CDR3: CASSLERGRDNEQFF

V: TRBV20-1
J: TRBJ1-5
D: .
CDR3: CSAQLGDQPQHF

V: TRBV7-2
J: TRBJ1-1
D: .
CDR3: CASSSVIISAEAFF

V: TRBV5-1
J: TRBJ2-2
D: .
CDR3: CASSVQGHGELFF

V: TRBV5-1
J: TRBJ2-1
D: .
CDR3: CASSSTASYNEQFF

V: TRBV5-1
J: TRBJ2-3
D: TRBD2
CDR3: CASSLEGASGGAADTQYF

V: TRBV5-1
J: TRBJ1-3
D: .
CDR3: CASSFFPGNTIYF

V: TRBV18
J: TRBJ2-5
D: .
CDR3: CASSPPGRTETQYF

V: TRBV5-1
J: TRBJ1-1
D: .
CDR3: CASSLKLDTEAFF

V: TRBV24-1
J: TRBJ1-1
D: .
CDR3: CATSDCRLALEAFF

V: TRBV7-8
J: TRBJ2-7
D: TRBD2
CDR3: CASSLSAGGAREQYF

V: TRBV12-3/TRBV12-4
J: TRBJ1-3
D: .
CDR3: CASQWSGNTIYF

V: TRBV15
J: TRBJ2-1
D: TRBD1
CDR3: CATSQGTVNEQFF

V: TRBV12-3/TRBV12-4
J: TRBJ2-7
D: .
CDR3: CASSFSSHTSYEQYF

V: TRBV5-1
J: TRBJ2-1
D: TRBD2
CDR3: CASSLGTSGGHEQFF

V: TRBV20-1
J: TRBJ1-3
D: .
CDR3: CSARKDLGNTIYF

V: TRBV12-5
J: TRBJ2-1
D: TRBD2
CDR3: CASGKISGGYNEQFF

V: TRBV7-3
J: TRBJ2-1
D: .
CDR3: CASSLNMGGLGDEQFF

V: TRBV7-2
J: TRBJ2-2
D: TRBD2
CDR3: CASSLSSGTNTGELFF

V: TRBV6-5
J: TRBJ2-5
D: TRBD1
CDR3: CASSYSFPGTGGVETQYF

V: TRBV4-1
J: TRBJ2-7
D: TRBD1
CDR3: CASSQDGTGPFYEQYF

V: TRBV10-3
J: TRBJ2-4
D: .
CDR3: CAISEVADWAAKNIQYF

V: TRBV20-1
J: TRBJ2-5
D: TRBD1
CDR3: CSARDRVIPRETQYF